Listed here are 8 T cell receptor beta chains from one sample, sequenced in a study of CD8 T cells in ankylosing spondylitis (dated by TCRdb to 2016 to 2017). The library was made by 5' RACE. The instrument given in TCRdb is Illumina HiSeq 2500. TCRdb handled the public reads itself, with Q25 trimming in fastp and clone calling in MiXCR, and kept productive beta chains. Each CDR3 protein appears once, grouped with its most common genes and DNA. This sample holds about 250,000 distinct CDR3 sequences; approximately 24% were observed only once. Roughly 0.6% of the sample lies in the top ten. The sequencing input was blood, either unsorted or a sorted T cell fraction (not recorded which). The receptor source for this set is a male donor with ankylosing spondylitis or in good health (not recorded which).

This clonotype was found many times. The rearrangement joins TRBV18 to TRBJ2-3; the D gene is possibly TRBD1 (6 bases). This CDR3 is built from 16 residues. CDR1 KGHSH and CDR2 LQKENI come from the germline V gene. V lost 0 bases, J lost 0 bases, and 10 bases lay in between. The CDR3 reads CASSPPTGPSTDTQYF. The CDR3 DNA sequence: TGTGCCAGCTCACCACCTACAGGGCCCAGCACAGATACGCAGTATTTT.

The rearrangement joins TRBV20-1 to TRBJ2-5; 10 bases fit TRBD2. Trimming cost V 2 bases and J 5 bases; bases outside gene matches: 8. The germline V gene has CDR1 DFQATT and CDR2 SNEGSKA (reference sequence). This CDR3 has 15 amino acids. For the CDR3, the DNA is TGCAGTGCTAGACGGAAAGCGGGGGGGCCGGAGACCCAGTACTTC. Protein: CSARRKAGGPETQYF.

The sample holds a few counts of this clonotype. The chain is built from TRBV6-1 and TRBJ1-1; D call uncertain. Per the germline V gene, CDR1 is MNHNS and CDR2 is SASEGT. The V gene lost 3 bases and the J gene lost 1 base, with 6 bases spanning the gap. The CDR3 contains 13 residues. The CDR3 sequence: CASSDQQNTEAFF. DNA of the CDR3: TGTGCCAGCAGTGACCAGCAGAACACTGAAGCTTTCTTT.

The rearrangement joins TRBV25-1 to TRBJ2-5; D may be TRBD1 (6 bases). V gave up 6 bases and J gave up 1 base, with 9 bases separating them. There are 13 residues in the CDR3. Germline V gene data show CDR1 as MGHDK and CDR2 as SYGVNS. The chain's CDR3 is CASSVGAQETQYF. The CDR3 DNA reads TGTGCCAGCAGCGTGGGGGCCCAAGAGACCCAGTACTTC.

V and J are TRBV20-1 and TRBJ2-1; 14 positions agree with TRBD2. Germline lookup yields CDR1 DFQATT and CDR2 SNEGSKA (reference sequence). The CDR3 extends over 19 amino acids. V shed 1 base, J shed 4 bases, and the junction held 12 bases outside the gene matches. The CDR3 DNA follows: TGCAGTGCTAGAGGTCCCTGGACTAGCGGGGGGACGAGGTACAATGAGCAGTTCTTC. This encodes CSARGPWTSGGTRYNEQFF.

J is TRBJ1-1 and V is TRBV5-1; 10 bases match TRBD1. This CDR3 spans 16 amino acids. Germline-derived CDR1 and CDR2 are SGHRS and YFSETQ. The junction had 7 bases not matched to a gene; V was cut back by 4 bases and J by 1 base. Written as DNA, the CDR3 is TGCGCCAGCAGCCCCGGACAGGGGGGAAGGAACACTGAAGCTTTCTTT. Protein product: CASSPGQGGRNTEAFF.

The chain carries TRBV10-3 and TRBJ2-7, with 10 bases identical to TRBD2. The trim removed 10 bases at V and 6 bases at J, leaving 18 bases unmatched. The CDR3 is made up of 16 amino acids. Germline-derived CDR1 and CDR2 are ENHRY and SYGVKD. The CDR3 bases are TGTGCCACCAGATCTAGCGGGGGTGCCTCCTATGGCGAGCAGTACTTC. Its translation: CATRSSGGASYGEQYF.

Ten or more counts support this clonotype. The J gene is TRBJ1-6, the V gene TRBV7-9; D call uncertain. The V end was cut by 1 base, the J end by 13 bases, with 11 bases between. CDR3 length: 13 residues. Germline V lookup: CDR1 SEHNR, CDR2 FQNEAQ (reference sequence). CDR3: CASSLVTDTPLHF. CDR3 DNA: TGTGCCAGCAGCTTAGTGACCGACACGCCCCTCCACTTT.